This T cell receptor beta chain originates from a study of blood T cell repertoires in COVID-19. Study details: Samples representing acute and convalescent COVID-19 were sourced from the United States, Italy and Spain. Sample material is recorded as cDNA or gDNA derived from T cells, B-cell-depleted T cells, or PBMCs.

In the original analysis: Quantification of nucleated cells was approximated via reference gene primer amplification. Data came from immunoSEQ multiplex PCR; TCRdb stores just in-frame clones and leaves some out. V, J and clone size reflect that table, while D and trimming were determined from the DNA. The sample carries a few hundred thousand clones, about 86% recorded once. With 7 bases removed from V and 5 bases from J, the gap between germline ends came to 17 bases. Germline CDR1 LNHDA, CDR2 SQIVND (reference sequence). The CDR3 is made up of 14 amino acids. The sequencing input was peripheral blood. The chain uses TRBV19 and TRBJ1-2; possibly TRBD1 for D (6 bases). This TCR came from a man older than 75 with acute or convalescent COVID-19. CDR3 in DNA: TGTGCCAGTACCCCCGGGGGGCTGAGGTATGGCTACACCTTC. Protein product: CASTPGGLRYGYTF.